The present TCR beta chain was sequenced within a study of T cells in localized non-small cell lung cancer. Overall study findings and caveats: Uninvolved adjacent lung had the highest recorded T cell clonality, with tumor below it. Longer overall survival associated with higher blood T cell density; shorter survival with higher adjacent-lung clonality.

Worth noting for this clone: The antigen remains unidentified.

Germline lookup yields CDR1 MNHNY and CDR2 SVGAGI (reference sequence). This CDR3 is 15 amino acids long. Losses at the gene ends were 6 bases for V and 0 bases for J; bases not matched to a gene: 1. The method was immunoSEQ multiplex PCR; TCRdb's version includes in-frame clones alone and lacks a portion of them. The sample shows some 11,000 clones, approximately 91% of them seen only once. The V call is TRBV6-6, the J call TRBJ2-1; the match to TRBD2 covers 11 bases. The sample here was peripheral blood, taken before any cancer treatment. This sequence was found in a male donor aged 60 or older with stage III lung adenocarcinoma. The CDR3, as DNA: TGTGCCAGCAGAACTAGCGGGAGCTCCTACAATGAGCAGTTCTTC. As protein: CASRTSGSSYNEQFF.